The source of this T cell receptor beta chain is a study of CD8 T cells in ankylosing spondylitis. Notes on the study in general: Clones that were linked to disease were CD8+ and were relatively rare in peripheral blood. Seven or eight highly homologous variants formed a TCR beta motif that appeared characteristic of ankylosing spondylitis blood.

Germline CDR1 and CDR2: WNHNN and SYGVQD (reference sequence). The CDR3 totals 12 residues. V gave up 0 bases and J gave up 8 bases, with 7 bases separating them. Details on this clonotype: The antigen is unknown.

Researchers built TCR beta libraries using quantitative 5'-RACE with molecular barcodes. Each CDR3 protein gets one entry after TCRdb re-called the 5' RACE reads with MiXCR. This table holds under 300,000 distinct CDR3 sequences, about 10% found once. This TCR derives from a male donor with ankylosing spondylitis or in good health (not recorded which). The sample consisted of blood, either unsorted or a sorted T cell fraction (not recorded which). V is TRBV10-1 and J is TRBJ1-1; D may be TRBD1 (5 bases). DNA for the CDR3: TGCGCCAGCAGTGAGTCCCGGGGCGAAGCTTTCTTT. The encoded protein is CASSESRGEAFF.